Listed below are T cell receptor beta chains from one sample, sequenced in a study of monozygotic twins with cystic fibrosis. Here immunoSEQ multiplex PCR was the method, and the copy in TCRdb shows in-frame clones only, minus some. The sample has 35,000 or so clones, approximately 80% seen once. Sequencing was performed on blood. Every receptor here comes from a girl aged 2-10 years with cystic fibrosis. Both conserved end residues are part of each CDR3. The D gene is left open where the match is weak. Clone sizes are given selectively: once, few, many, or a class where the clone is expanded.

V,J,size,D,CDR3,DNA
TRBV9,TRBJ1-2,NA,TRBD1,CASSNPGQEKAAYGYTF,TGTGCCAGTTCCAACCCGGGACAGGAGAAGGCAGCCTATGGCTACACCTTC
TRBV5-1,TRBJ2-6,NA,NA,CASSGGGNSGANVLTF,TGCGCCAGCAGCGGCGGCGGGAACTCTGGGGCCAACGTCCTGACTTTC
TRBV6-5,TRBJ2-1,NA,NA,CASRHHKSSYNEQFF,TGTGCCAGCAGGCACCACAAGAGCTCCTACAATGAGCAGTTCTTC
TRBV6-4,TRBJ2-3,NA,NA,CASSGDTQYF,TGTGCCAGCAGTGGCGATACGCAGTATTTT
TRBV5-4,TRBJ1-2,NA,NA,CASSVDRSNYGYTF,TGTGCCAGCAGTGTGGACCGCTCTAACTATGGCTACACCTTC
TRBV7-9,TRBJ1-1,once,TRBD1,CASSPGQGVIMNTEAFF,TGTGCCAGCAGTCCTGGACAGGGGGTGATAATGAACACTGAAGCTTTCTTT
TRBV30,TRBJ2-6,NA,NA,CAWCLSGANVLTF,TGTGCCTGGTGTCTGTCTGGGGCCAACGTCCTGACTTTC
TRBV5-1,TRBJ2-1,NA,TRBD2,CASSLGLAAYNEQFF,TGCGCCAGCAGCTTGGGGCTAGCGGCCTACAATGAGCAGTTCTTC
TRBV7-2,TRBJ1-5,NA,NA,CASSLDLRGQPQHF,TGTGCCAGCAGCTTAGATCTGCGCGGACAGCCCCAGCATTTT
TRBV4-2,TRBJ2-2,NA,NA,CASSQGDVGLRTGELFF,TGTGCCAGCAGCCAAGGAGACGTTGGACTCAGGACCGGGGAGCTGTTTTTT
TRBV5-4,TRBJ1-1,once,NA,CASSFAGHSTTEAFF,TGTGCCAGCAGCTTTGCTGGACATTCGACCACTGAAGCTTTCTTT
TRBV9,TRBJ1-6,NA,NA,CASSVDPLGNSPLHF,TGTGCCAGCAGCGTAGACCCCCTCGGGAATTCACCCCTCCACTTT
TRBV5-1,TRBJ2-7,NA,TRBD1,CASRAGTGTYEQYF,TGCGCCAGCAGAGCTGGGACAGGGACCTACGAGCAGTACTTC